The 4 T cell receptor beta chains in this list originate from one sample, sequenced in a study of human T cells and chemical hapten exposure. Time point meaning: patch test 2, 6 weeks after DPC sensitization. As to treatment: therapeutic diphenylcyclopropenone sensitization with weekly scalp DPC. TCRdb passed the RACE reads through MiXCR, listing each CDR3 protein once. Here the sample spans nearly 95,000 distinct CDR3 sequences, approximately 11% being singletons. Specimen: whole blood, collected in connection with sensitization to the hapten diphenylcyclopropenone (DPC). These receptors were collected from a man in his forties with alopecia areata. Some clones in this sample may be carry-over from other donors' samples.

This clonotype turned up a few times. The chain couples TRBV11-2 to TRBJ1-1; D possibly corresponds to TRBD1 (5 bases). The CDR3 spans 15 residues. Germline lookup yields CDR1 SGHAT and CDR2 FQNNGV. V shed 0 bases and J shed 1 base, with 9 bases lying between them. DNA for the CDR3: TGTGCCAGCAGCTTAGAAGGGGTCGGGAACACTGAAGCTTTCTTT. Protein sequence: CASSLEGVGNTEAFF.

The V call is TRBV7-9, the J call TRBJ2-3; TRBD1 or TRBD2 may be the D gene (6 bases each). V gave up 4 bases and J gave up 3 bases, with 14 bases separating them. Germline assignment: CDR1 SEHNR and CDR2 FQNEAQ (reference sequence). This CDR3 has 15 amino acids. The CDR3 coding sequence is TGTGCCAGCAGCTCCCACGGGGGCCGTACAGATACGCAGTATTTT. Amino acid sequence: CASSSHGGRTDTQYF.

This clonotype was detected a few times. This chain connects TRBV21-1 to TRBJ1-2; no DNA check was done on the table's D call, TRBD1. TRBV21-1 is tagged as a pseudogene. CDR3 size: 12 residues. The DNA of the CDR3 is TGTGCCAGCAGCAACAGGGGGTTTGGCTACACCTTC. It codes for CASSNRGFGYTF.

The chain combines TRBV18 with TRBJ2-1; D assignment may be TRBD1 or TRBD2 (5 bases each). Germline V lookup: CDR1 KGHSH, CDR2 LQKENI. The CDR3 is 18 amino acids. V was clipped by 0 bases and J by 2 bases, with 17 bases between them. CDR3: CASSPPASQGPPYNEQFF. The DNA of the CDR3 is TGTGCCAGCTCACCACCGGCCTCGCAGGGACCCCCCTACAATGAGCAGTTCTTC.